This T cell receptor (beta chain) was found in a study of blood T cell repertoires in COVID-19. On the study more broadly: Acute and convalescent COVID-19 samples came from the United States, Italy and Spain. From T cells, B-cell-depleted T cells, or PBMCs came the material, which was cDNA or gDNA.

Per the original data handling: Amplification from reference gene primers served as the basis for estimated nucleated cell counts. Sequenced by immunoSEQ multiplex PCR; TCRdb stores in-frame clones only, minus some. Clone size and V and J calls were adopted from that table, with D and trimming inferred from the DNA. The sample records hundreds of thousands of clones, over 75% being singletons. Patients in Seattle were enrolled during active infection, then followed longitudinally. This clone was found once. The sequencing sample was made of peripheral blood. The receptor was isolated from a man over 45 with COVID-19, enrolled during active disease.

In nucleotides, the CDR3 is TGTGCCAGCAGCCAAGAAGGGGGGGGTAATGAAAAACTGTTTTTT. Amino acid sequence: CASSQEGGGNEKLFF. The J gene is TRBJ1-4, the V gene TRBV3-1 (or the pseudogene TRBV3-2), with a weak D call TRBD1 (6 bases). The CDR3 runs 15 residues. V lost 0 bases to trimming and J lost 4 bases, with 9 bases between them. Germline lookup yields CDR1 LGHDT and CDR2 YNNKEL (reference sequence).